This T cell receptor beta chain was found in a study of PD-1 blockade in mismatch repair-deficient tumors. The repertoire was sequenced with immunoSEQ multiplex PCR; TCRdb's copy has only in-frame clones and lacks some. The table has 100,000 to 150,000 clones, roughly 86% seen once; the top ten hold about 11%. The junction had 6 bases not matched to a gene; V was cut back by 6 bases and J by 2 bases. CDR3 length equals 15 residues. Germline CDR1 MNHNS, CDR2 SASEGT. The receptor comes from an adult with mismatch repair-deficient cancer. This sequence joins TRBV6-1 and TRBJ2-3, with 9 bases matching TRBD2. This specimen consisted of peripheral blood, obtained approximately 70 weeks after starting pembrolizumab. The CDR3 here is CASRETSGYTDTQYF. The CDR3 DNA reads TGTGCCAGCAGAGAGACTAGCGGATACACAGATACGCAGTATTTT.